What follows is one T cell receptor beta chain and its context. What it recognizes is unknown. This entry is derived from a study of T-cell memory formation after mild COVID-19. Study-level findings and limits: CD4+ contracting clones lay mainly in CM and EM, CD8+ ones in EMRA. Some clones that responded turned up in pre-infection memory, which suggests that cross-reactive memory joined in.

CDR1 and CDR2 (germline): SGHNT, YENEEA. The length of the CDR3 is 15 residues. V lost 5 bases to trimming and J lost 2 bases; unmatched junction nucleotides: 8. TCRdb redid the calling of the 5' RACE reads with MiXCR, one entry per CDR3 protein. Seen here are 150,000 to 200,000 distinct CDR3 sequences, roughly 14% observed once, and the top ten hold roughly 14%. V and J are TRBV11-3 and TRBJ2-7; 8 bases fit TRBD2. Sequencing used PBMCs or a T cell subset sorted from them (not recorded which). This TCR derives from an adult woman who had mild COVID-19 (a few samples of this study predate the infection). Cell type and time point are not known. Here the CDR3 reads CASSLREGSAYEQYF. The CDR3 coding sequence is TGTGCCAGCAGCCTCCGGGAGGGCAGCGCCTACGAGCAGTACTTC.